This TCR beta chain was identified in a study of cytomegalovirus exposure and HLA in healthy donors. Trimming took 0 bases from V and 2 from J; bases not matched to a gene: 6. The CDR3 sequence is 16 residues long. Germline-derived CDR1 and CDR2 are SGHRS and YFSETQ. The PCR had 60 Vbeta and 13 Jbeta primers. TCRdb keeps only in-frame clones here, not all; method: immunoSEQ multiplex PCR. The sample lists approximately 140,000 clones, roughly 77% occurring once. Broader study findings: Investigators reported approximately 170 TCR beta chains as tied to cytomegalovirus.

To note about this clone: Its specificity is not known.

This clonotype was obtained from a human donor in good health. The specimen was PBMCs. The V call is TRBV5-1, the J call TRBJ2-7; 9 bases line up with TRBD1. The CDR3 loop reads CASSLDRDRVTYEQYF. The DNA of the CDR3 is TGCGCCAGCAGCTTGGACCGGGACAGGGTAACCTACGAGCAGTACTTC.